This T cell receptor beta chain was profiled in a study of blood T cell repertoires in COVID-19 (dated by TCRdb to between 2020 and 2021). Concerning the study at large: Samples from collaborators originated in the United States, Italy and Spain and spanned both the acute and convalescent phases of COVID-19. The material from the prospective study consisted of cDNA or gDNA derived from T cells, B-cell-depleted T cells, or PBMCs. The dataset comprised deeply sampled blood TCRbeta repertoires from subjects exposed to, actively infected with, or recovered from COVID-19. The repertoires were released in a freely available public database meant as a resource for research on the immune response to SARS-CoV-2. The samples were drawn from two sources: the first 160 participants of the ongoing ImmuneRACE study, and over 950 subjects contributed by 6 global collaborators. Sample metadata almost always included a de-identified subject ID, COVID-19 status, age in years and sex. Where available, HLA class I and class II types were taken from metadata supplied by the sample provider and were not determined by assay-based typing.

The paper's findings and limits, for the study overall: How much clinical and demographic metadata was included differed by source and by participant, and the metadata was provided uncurated.

TCRbeta CDR3 regions were amplified from genomic DNA using the immunoSEQ Assay, a bias-controlled multiplex PCR. In the paper's pipeline: Within the assay, amplification of reference gene primers was used to estimate how many nucleated cells each sample contained. Sequence reads were collapsed and filtered to measure the absolute abundance of every unique TCRbeta CDR3 rearrangement. For each sample, productive Simpson clonality was calculated as the square root of Simpson's diversity index over productive rearrangements. The table was pulled from immuneACCESS by TCRdb, which kept in-frame rearrangements only. Such tables lose some clones; where checked, under half of the loss comes from unresolved V genes, and the rest has no known cause. V and J calls and clone size come straight from that table; D and trimming were deduced from the DNA. The sample records 180,000 or so clones, 75% to 85% of which are singletons. Jointly, the top ten make up around 10% of the sample.

This clone was picked up one time. Its target antigen remains unknown. No much larger clone is present one base from it, and per-base qualities are unavailable. One collaborating source in Seattle enrolled patients while the patients were actively infected and followed the patients over time throughout the course of disease. Collaborating institutions collected whole blood in K2EDTA tubes following their own protocols. Collaborator samples were shipped for TCRbeta analysis as frozen whole blood, isolated PBMCs, or DNA extracted from either sample type. The sequenced material came from peripheral blood. The origin of this receptor is a woman aged 40 to 50 with COVID-19, enrolled during active disease.

The nucleotide sequence reads as follows: TGTGCCAGCAGCCCAAACTGGGGACAGGGCTACACCTTC. It encodes CASSPNWGQGYTF. Recombination joined TRBV7-9 with TRBJ1-2; 7 nucleotides in the junction match TRBD1. Ends trimmed: V by 5 bases, J by 8 bases; bases unmatched to a gene: 8. The CDR3 numbers 13 residues from cysteine through phenylalanine. Only the CDR3 DNA stays, 39 bases, in frame from base 1. CDR1 SEHNR and CDR2 FQNEAQ are derived from the germline V gene (reference sequence).